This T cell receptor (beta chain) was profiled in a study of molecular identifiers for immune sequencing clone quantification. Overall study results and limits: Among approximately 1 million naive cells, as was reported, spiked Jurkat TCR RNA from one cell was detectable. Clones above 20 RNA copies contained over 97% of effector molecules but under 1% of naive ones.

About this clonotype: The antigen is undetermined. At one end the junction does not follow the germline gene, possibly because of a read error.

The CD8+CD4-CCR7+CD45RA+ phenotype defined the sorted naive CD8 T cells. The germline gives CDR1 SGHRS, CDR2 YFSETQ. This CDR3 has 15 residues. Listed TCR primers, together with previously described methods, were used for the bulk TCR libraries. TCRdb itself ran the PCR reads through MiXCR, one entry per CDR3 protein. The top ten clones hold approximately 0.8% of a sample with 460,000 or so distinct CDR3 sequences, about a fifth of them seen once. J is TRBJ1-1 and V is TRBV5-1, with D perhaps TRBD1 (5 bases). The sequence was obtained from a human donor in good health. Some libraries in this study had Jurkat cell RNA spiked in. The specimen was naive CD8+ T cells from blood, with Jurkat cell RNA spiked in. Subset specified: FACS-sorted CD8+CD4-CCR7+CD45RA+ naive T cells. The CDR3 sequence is CASSLGWGRDTGAFF. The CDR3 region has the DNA TGCGCCAGCAGCTTGGGTTGGGGACGCGACACTGGAGCTTTCTTT.